This T cell receptor (beta chain) is from a study of beta chain features in type 1 diabetes. Looked up from germline, CDR1 is SGHTA and CDR2 is FQGTGA. This CDR3 comprises 15 residues. The V and J ends lost 4 bases and 1 base, in that order; junction bases with no gene match: 4. The investigators reverse transcribed all of the isolated RNA, so they sequenced expressed TCRB transcripts. Clones were read by immunoSEQ multiplex PCR, and TCRdb kept only the in-frame ones, dropping some. The sample includes roughly 170,000 clones, 10% to 15% seen only once; the top ten take roughly 0.6%. The specimen was central memory CD4+ T cells from blood. The V and J genes are TRBV7-3 and TRBJ2-1; the match to TRBD1 covers 7 bases. The clonotype comes from a woman between 18 and 30 years old in good health. The chain's CDR3 is CASSSTGSSYNEQFF. CDR3 bases: TGTGCCAGCAGCTCGACAGGGTCGTCCTACAATGAGCAGTTCTTC.